What follows are 16 T cell receptor beta chains derived from one specimen sequenced in a study of cytomegalovirus exposure and HLA in healthy donors (dated by TCRdb to about 2017). Receptors were amplified or captured by the immunoSEQ multiplex PCR assay. TCRdb took over this immuneACCESS table, retaining in-frame rearrangements with V and J assigned. Such tables are incomplete; in checked studies, under half of the missing clones stem from an unresolved V gene, and the remainder is unexplained. The sample table shows tens of thousands of clones, and about 94% are seen once. The ten largest clones represent approximately 1.1% of the sample. Material: PBMCs. These receptors were taken from a young woman in good health and CMV-seropositive.

A single count supports this clone. The chain combines TRBV5-5 with TRBJ2-5, with D maybe TRBD2 (5 bases). This CDR3 is built from 14 residues. V was pared by 0 bases and J by 9 bases, with 15 bases between. Germline V gives CDR1 SGHKS, CDR2 YYEKEE (reference sequence). CDR3 in DNA: TGTGCCAGCAGCTTGGGAGGCGGGCCCGGGGCCCAGTACTTC. Translation gives CASSLGGGPGAQYF. Together with reference TRBV5-5 and TRBJ2-5, the CDR3 gives the full variable domain: DAGVTQSPTHLIKTRGQQVTLRCSPISGHKSVSWYQQVLGQGPQFIFQYYEKEERGRGNFPDRFSARQFPNYSSELNVNALLLGDSALYLCASSLGGGPGAQYFGPGTRLLVL.

The genes are TRBV28 and TRBJ1-2; possibly TRBD1 for D (5 bases). Deletions cut 4 bases from V and 8 bases from J, with 17 bases between. Germline V lookup: CDR1 MDHEN, CDR2 SYDVKM. CDR3 length: 14 residues. CDR3 nucleotides: TGTGCCAGCAGTTCCCCTGGGGCGGCGGGGGGCTACACCTTC. Amino acids: CASSSPGAAGGYTF.

The chain has TRBV10-3 and TRBJ1-5; tentative D call: TRBD1 (5 bases). This CDR3 has 14 residues. V was cut by 10 bases and J by 4 bases, with 17 bases left in between. The germline V gene has CDR1 ENHRY and CDR2 SYGVKD. CDR3 in DNA: TGTGCCAGCAACCAAGAAAGGGGAAATCAGCCCCAGCATTTT. This gives the protein CASNQERGNQPQHF.

The chain couples TRBV5-6 to TRBJ2-1, with 8 bases that match TRBD2. The CDR3 covers 15 residues. V lost 2 bases to trimming and J lost 2 bases; unmatched junction nucleotides: 3. Germline V gene sequence: CDR1 SGHDT, CDR2 YYEEEE. The chain's CDR3 is CASSLAGVPYNEQFF. The CDR3 nucleotides read TGTGCCAGCAGCTTAGCGGGAGTCCCCTACAATGAGCAGTTCTTC. Full variable domain (remainder filled in from reference TRBV5-6 and TRBJ2-1): DAGVTQSPTHLIKTRGQQVTLRCSPKSGHDTVSWYQQALGQGPQFIFQYYEEEERQRGNFPDRFSGHQFPNYSSELNVNALLLGDSALYLCASSLAGVPYNEQFFGPGTRLTVL.

This clone was observed a single time. The sample holds other DNA sequences that translate to the same CDR3. The chain employs TRBV20-1 and TRBJ2-1, with a tentative D call TRBD2 (5 bases). This CDR3 contains 11 residues. Germline V lookup: CDR1 DFQATT, CDR2 SNEGSKA (reference sequence). The V and J ends lost 3 bases and 7 bases respectively, with 7 bases between them. The CDR3 DNA reads TGCAGTGCTAGTAGAGGGAATGAGCAGTTCTTC. Translation gives CSASRGNEQFF.

This sequence joins TRBV29-1 and TRBJ2-1, with a tentative D call TRBD2 (5 bases). V lost 6 bases, J lost 6 bases, and 15 bases lay in between. The germline gives CDR1 SQVTM, CDR2 ANQGSEA. This CDR3 comprises 13 residues. The CDR3 DNA follows: TGCAGCGTGAGCCGGGAAGTGTTCAATGAGCAGTTCTTC. This encodes CSVSREVFNEQFF.

The genes are TRBV10-3 and TRBJ2-1; 11 bases are shared with TRBD2. The CDR3 loop spans 15 amino acids. Trimming at V came to 11 bases and at J to 9 bases, leaving 15 bases not matched to a gene. From germline, CDR1 is ENHRY and CDR2 SYGVKD. The CDR3 sequence: CASRGVGSGRGEQFF. The CDR3, as DNA: TGTGCCTCGAGAGGAGTCGGTAGCGGGAGGGGTGAGCAGTTCTTC.

The CDR3 sequence is CASSPPRGFRETQYF. The DNA for the CDR3 is TGTGCCAGCTCACCACCCAGGGGGTTTCGAGAGACCCAGTACTTC. The chain couples TRBV18 to TRBJ2-5, with 7 bases fitting TRBD1. The CDR3 runs 15 residues. CDR1 KGHSH and CDR2 LQKENI come from the germline V gene. V lost 0 bases and J lost 4; bases outside the gene matches: 5. The variable domain in full, with the rest retrieved from reference TRBV18 and TRBJ2-5, is NAGVMQNPRHLVRRRGQEARLRCSPMKGHSHVYWYRQLPEEGLKFMVYLQKENIIDESGMPKERFSAEFPKEGPSILRIQQVVRGDSAAYFCASSPPRGFRETQYFGPGTRLLVL.

CDR3 bases: TGCGCCAGCAGCCAAGGCCTCCAATCGGTGAACACCATATATTTT. This gives the protein CASSQGLQSVNTIYF. The rearrangement uses TRBV4-3 and TRBJ1-3; D remains unclear. The CDR3 length is 15 residues. Germline V gene sequence: CDR1 LGHNA, CDR2 YSLEER. The V gene lost 1 base and the J gene lost 7 bases, with 14 bases spanning the gap.

The rearrangement joins TRBV5-1 to TRBJ2-2; TRBD2 matches 9 bases. Germline loops: CDR1 SGHRS, CDR2 YFSETQ. V shed 7 bases, J shed 8 bases, and the junction held 9 bases outside the gene matches. This CDR3 has 14 residues. Here the CDR3 reads CASLREAGGGELFF. The CDR3 region has the DNA TGCGCCAGCCTTCGAGAAGCGGGAGGAGGGGAGCTGTTTTTT.

This clone was detected only a few times. The chain uses TRBV19 and TRBJ2-5; possibly TRBD2 for D (5 bases). Germline V CDR1 and CDR2: LNHDA, SQIVND (reference sequence). The CDR3 runs 14 residues. Deletions cut 4 bases from V and 0 bases from J, with 9 bases between. CDR3 in DNA: TGTGCCAGTAGTAGAGGCGGGCACCAAGAGACCCAGTACTTC. It specifies CASSRGGHQETQYF.

In its sample, this clone was seen a few times. The genes are TRBV10-3 and TRBJ2-7; TRBD2 agrees at 7 bases. In germline, CDR1 is ENHRY, CDR2 SYGVKD. This CDR3 region has 12 residues. Trimming took 2 bases from V and 7 from J; bases not matched to a gene: 2. The CDR3 bases are TGTGCCATCAGTGAGGGAGCGGGGGAGCAGTACTTC. This encodes CAISEGAGEQYF.

This CDR3 is CASSLGPGGYEQYF. The CDR3 DNA follows: TGTGCCAGCAGCTTGGGTCCGGGGGGGTACGAGCAGTACTTC. The chain carries TRBV5-4 and TRBJ2-7; 8 bases are shared with TRBD2. Germline CDR1 SGHNT, CDR2 YYREEE (reference sequence). The V and J ends lost 0 bases and 4 bases, in that order; junction bases with no gene match: 3. CDR3 length equals 14 residues. Combining the CDR3 with reference TRBV5-4 and TRBJ2-7 gives the whole variable domain ETGVTQSPTHLIKTRGQQVTLRCSSQSGHNTVSWYQQALGQGPQFIFQYYREEENGRGNFPPRFSGLQFPNYSSELNVNALELDDSALYLCASSLGPGGYEQYFGPGTRLTVT.

This clone occurred once. The chain uses TRBV5-1 and TRBJ2-2; 9 positions agree with TRBD2. J was trimmed by 2 bases and V by 1 base; bases with no gene match: 6. Germline V CDR1 and CDR2: SGHRS, YFSETQ. This CDR3 comprises 17 residues. CDR3 sequence reads: CASSLSSSGTNTGELFF. The CDR3 bases are TGCGCCAGCAGCTTGTCTTCTAGCGGGACAAACACCGGGGAGCTGTTTTTT.

This chain uses TRBV28 with TRBJ1-2, with 8 bases matching TRBD1. The CDR3 sequence is 17 residues long. J was trimmed by 6 bases and V by 4 bases; bases with no gene match: 16. CDR1 and CDR2 (germline): MDHEN, SYDVKM. The CDR3 DNA sequence: TGTGCCAGCAGTTCCAACCGCTCTGACAGGGGAGGAGATGGCTACACCTTC. The encoded protein is CASSSNRSDRGGDGYTF.

This chain connects TRBV5-6 to TRBJ2-7; 9 nucleotides match TRBD1. Germline assignment: CDR1 SGHDT and CDR2 YYEEEE. CDR3 length equals 14 residues. V lost 4 bases and J lost 4; bases outside the gene matches: 6. DNA of the CDR3: TGTGCCAGCAGCACGGGACAGGGACTGTACGAGCAGTACTTC. Amino acid sequence: CASSTGQGLYEQYF.